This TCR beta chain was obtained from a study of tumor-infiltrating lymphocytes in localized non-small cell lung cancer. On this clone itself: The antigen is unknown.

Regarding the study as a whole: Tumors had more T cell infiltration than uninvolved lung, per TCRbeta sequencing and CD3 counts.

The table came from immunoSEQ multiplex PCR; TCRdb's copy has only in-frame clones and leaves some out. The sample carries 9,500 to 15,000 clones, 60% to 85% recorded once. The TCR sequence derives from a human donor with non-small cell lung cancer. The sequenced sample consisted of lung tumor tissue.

CDR3 sequence: CASRSSTDTQYF. The CDR3 bases are TGTGCCAGCAGATCAAGCACAGATACGCAGTATTTT. The chain has TRBV6-6 and TRBJ2-3; no clear D gene. The CDR3 is 12 amino acids. Germline lookup yields CDR1 MNHNY and CDR2 SVGAGI (reference sequence). Trimming cost V 6 bases and J 0 bases, with 4 bases left between them.